This T cell receptor beta chain was captured in a study of beta chain features in type 1 diabetes (dated by TCRdb to 2017 to 2018). For context, the study as a whole: No differences in mean age, gender distribution, total cell number or subset yield were found between patients and healthy donors. A total of over 95,000,000 sorted cells were examined across all samples, and RNA yield correlated strongly with the number of cells per subset. In the study, recently diagnosed type 1 diabetes patients and matched healthy donors were compared on the TCRB repertoires of their sorted circulating CD4+ T cell subsets. Regulatory and stem cell-like memory subsets were isolated from only 8 patients and about 8 healthy donors, whereas naive and central memory subsets came from all 30 or so donors. What the research found in general, with its limitations: Naive, central memory and regulatory TCRB repertoires appeared to be more similar among patients than among healthy donors. Only small numbers of individuals were included in the HLA sub-analyses, which left unresolved whether HLA type had any influence on TCRB rearrangement. At VDJ recombination sites, type 1 diabetes patients had fewer insertions and more deleted nucleotides, which implies abnormalities in thymic rearrangement. Type 1 diabetes patients showed a moderate but significant shortening of TCRB CDR3 length in all four CD4+ subsets. Because cDNA was sequenced instead of genomic DNA, highly expressing activated cells could be over-represented, though the groups showed no difference in activation or CD3 levels. Shorter templates might be favored by PCR, yet because patient and control samples were amplified and corrected together, any such skew would affect both groups equally.

This clone is medium-sized (0.01 to 0.1%) in terms of sample share. It lacks a known antigen. One base away there is no much larger clone; base qualities are not given. Sequences LNHDA (CDR1) and SQIVND (CDR2) are obtained from the germline V gene (reference sequence). V loses 4 bases of germline sequence and J loses 8 bases, and the interval between the two ends is 14 bases. Taken from cysteine to phenylalanine, the CDR3 has 13 residues. The retained sequence is limited to the CDR3, 39 bases, with the frame set at the first base. From each donor, a single peripheral blood sample of about 116 mL on average was drawn into heparinised tubes. Using a panel that included CD45RO, CCR7, CD25, CD127, CD95 and CD27, naive, central memory, regulatory and stem cell-like memory CD4+ T cells were sorted on a BD FACSAria II. Every sorted population had a purity above 95%. PBMCs were separated immediately by Lymphoprep density gradient centrifugation and were stained directly, without being cultured. So that batch effects would be minimized, each experiment stained and sorted samples in pairs, pairing one healthy donor with one patient.

The entire isolated RNA was reverse transcribed using the High Capacity cDNA Reverse Transcription Kit, and thus expressed TCRB transcripts were sequenced. Deep immunoSEQ sequencing was performed on naive, central memory and regulatory T cell samples, with an average of around 3.5 million total reads per sample. After sorted cells were lysed in RLT buffer, RNA was extracted with DNase-treated RNeasy Micro or Mini kits, with the choice depending on cell number. Each cell subset was processed separately to prevent cross-contamination, with patient and healthy donor samples processed together. The immunoSEQ multiplex PCR was used to amplify TCRB sequences from cDNA, yielding 87-bp fragments that span the CDR3 region. Sequencing of the amplicons was done on the Illumina HiSeq platform. Regarding the original processing steps: Synthetic template baselines were used to correct PCR bias computationally, reads within Hamming distance 2 were collapsed together, and singletons that could not be merged were discarded. Reads were aligned to IMGT to assign V, D and J genes, CDR3 length, and insertions or deletions at six rearrangement sites. Within each subset, clonotype counts were normalized to the number of sorted cells before true diversity and Gini coefficients were calculated with the tcR R package. The overlap coefficient, calculated on TCRB nucleotide sequences, was used to quantify repertoire sharing. TCRdb retrieved this table from immuneACCESS and kept in-frame rearrangements only. Not all clones are present; in checked studies, unresolved V genes account for under half, and no reason is known for the remainder. Clone size and V and J calls were adopted from that table, with D and trimming inferred from the DNA. The sample data list roughly 300,000 clones, and 14% of these were observed just once. About 6.7% of the sample comes from the top ten.

The sample was central memory CD4+ T cells from blood. The chain is made from TRBV19 and TRBJ1-1, with a tentative D gene TRBD1 over 5 matching bases. The clonotype was recovered from a man aged 30-40 years in good health. CDR3 region: CASSRGSGAEAFF. In nucleotide form, the sequence is TGTGCCAGTAGTAGGGGGAGTGGTGCGGAAGCTTTCTTT.